This T cell receptor (beta chain) was recovered during a study of T cells after yellow fever vaccination. Points from the study as a whole: Most primary-vaccination clones reappeared after the booster (about 97% CD4, about 90% CD8).

The germline V gene encodes CDR1 DFQATT and CDR2 SNEGSKA (reference sequence). The CDR3 loop spans 11 amino acids. V was cut by 6 bases and J by 7 bases, with 12 bases left in between. This clonotype appeared a few times. The antigen is unknown. TCRdb independently ran MiXCR on the 5' RACE reads; one entry per CDR3 protein. The sample carries about 350,000 distinct CDR3 sequences, approximately 8% recorded once. The TCR originated in a young man who received the YFV17D yellow fever vaccine. The source material was PBMCs, sampled about 41 days after the first yellow fever vaccination. The chain combines TRBV20-1 with TRBJ1-2; TRBD1 is a possible D gene (5 bases). CDR3 sequence reads: CSAPLGGGYTF. For the CDR3, the DNA is TGCAGTGCGCCTCTCGGGGGTGGCTACACCTTC.